A single sample gave rise to the 16 T cell receptor beta chains below, sequenced in a study of blood T cell repertoires in COVID-19. TCRdb's copy holds only in-frame clones and misses some; the assay was immunoSEQ multiplex PCR. The profile shows 65,000 to 80,000 clones, 86% of them singletons. The specimen was peripheral blood. The receptors originated from a man aged 30 to 45 with acute or convalescent COVID-19.

V is TRBV5-6 and J is TRBJ2-3, with TRBD2 matching over 13 bases. J was trimmed by 3 bases and V by 4 bases; bases with no gene match: 8. This CDR3 is 17 amino acids long. Germline lookup yields CDR1 SGHDT and CDR2 YYEEEE. Here the CDR3 reads CASSLRTSGGNTDTQYF. The CDR3, as DNA: TGTGCCAGCAGCCTAAGGACTAGCGGGGGAAATACAGATACGCAGTATTTT.

This clone was picked up a small number of times. This chain uses TRBV6-1 with TRBJ2-1, with 8 nucleotides matching TRBD1. Germline loops: CDR1 MNHNS, CDR2 SASEGT. The CDR3 spans 16 residues. After removal of 4 bases from V and 3 bases from J, the junction contained 8 bases not matched to a gene. CDR3 DNA: TGTGCCAGCAGTGGAGGACAGGGACCTATCTACAATGAGCAGTTCTTC. It codes for CASSGGQGPIYNEQFF.

This chain joins TRBV9 and TRBJ1-1, with TRBD1 matching over 10 bases. The CDR3 has 15 amino acids. V was clipped by 3 bases and J by 7 bases; unmatched bases: 9. Germline V lookup: CDR1 SGDLS, CDR2 YYNGEE. The CDR3 DNA reads as TGTGCCAGCAGCGCAAACCGACAGGGGGCAGGTGAAGCTTTCTTT. Translating it yields CASSANRQGAGEAFF. Full variable domain (missing parts from reference TRBV9 and TRBJ1-1): DSGVTQTPKHLITATGQRVTLRCSPRSGDLSVYWYQQSLDQGLQFLIQYYNGEERAKGNILERFSAQQFPDLHSELNLSSLELGDSALYFCASSANRQGAGEAFFGQGTRLTVV.

The chain uses TRBV6-6 and TRBJ2-3; maybe TRBD1 (6 bases). V dropped 7 bases and J dropped 2 bases, with 13 bases sitting between them. CDR3 length: 14 residues. The germline gives CDR1 MNHNY, CDR2 SVGAGI (reference sequence). CDR3 region: CASNPRTATDTQYF. The CDR3 nucleotides are TGTGCCAGCAATCCCCGGACAGCCACAGATACGCAGTATTTT.

The rearrangement joins TRBV29-1 to TRBJ2-4, with TRBD2 matching over 8 bases. The V gene end was trimmed by 4 bases and the J gene end by 0 bases; junction bases not matched to a gene: 8. The CDR3 runs to 16 residues. Germline-derived CDR1 and CDR2 are SQVTM and ANQGSEA. Here the CDR3 reads CSVGQGRGVAKNIQYF. For the CDR3, the DNA is TGCAGCGTTGGGCAAGGGCGGGGGGTAGCCAAAAACATTCAGTACTTC.

This sequence joins TRBV10-3 and TRBJ2-7; 7 bases map to TRBD1. CDR1 ENHRY and CDR2 SYGVKD come from the germline V gene. V gave up 0 bases and J gave up 2 bases; unmatched junction bases: 1. The CDR3 extends over 14 amino acids. The CDR3 DNA reads as TGTGCCATCAGTGAGTCGGGACAGCCCTACGAGCAGTACTTC. It specifies CAISESGQPYEQYF.

The chain links TRBV5-1 to TRBJ2-7, with a tentative D call TRBD1 (6 bases). V was shortened by 3 bases and J by 4 bases, with 17 bases between the two germline ends. The CDR3 contains 15 residues. The germline CDR1 and CDR2 sequences are SGHRS and YFSETQ. This CDR3 reads CASSWSGQNQYEQYF. The CDR3 coding sequence is TGCGCCAGCAGCTGGAGCGGACAGAATCAGTACGAGCAGTACTTC.

V usage is TRBV6-5 and J usage is TRBJ1-1, with a possible D match to TRBD1 (6 bases). Looked up from germline, CDR1 is MNHEY and CDR2 is SVGAGI. This CDR3 has 16 amino acids. The V and J ends lost 0 bases and 5 bases respectively, with 16 bases between them. The CDR3 DNA follows: TGTGCCAGCAGTTACTCGACTCCAGGGGTCGGGACTGAAGCTTTCTTT. It yields the protein CASSYSTPGVGTEAFF.

Details on this clone: This could be a read error, since a much larger clone is one nucleotide away. V and J are TRBV9 and TRBJ1-2; weak D call: TRBD1 (5 bases). CDR3 length: 12 residues. Between the trimmed V and J ends, which lost 3 bases and 3 bases, there was a span of 6 bases. CDR1 is SGDLS and CDR2 is YYNGEE in the germline V gene. The CDR3 is CASSAGYYGYTF. CDR3 coding DNA: TGTGCCAGCAGCGCAGGGTACTATGGCTACACCTTC.

CDR3 amino acids: CASSRQGNNQPQHF. The CDR3 DNA reads TGTGCCAGCAGCCGCCAGGGGAATAATCAGCCCCAGCATTTT. This sequence joins TRBV6-5 and TRBJ1-5; D possibly corresponds to TRBD1 (6 bases). Germline V CDR1 and CDR2: MNHEY, SVGAGI. This CDR3 comprises 14 residues. V lost 6 bases and J lost 4, with 13 bases in between.

This chain uses TRBV2 with TRBJ1-5; 7 nucleotides match TRBD1. After removal of 6 bases from V and 2 bases from J, the junction contained 7 bases not matched to a gene. CDR1 and CDR2 (germline): SNHLY, FYNNEI. The CDR3 has 15 residues. The CDR3 nucleotides are TGTGCCAGCAGAGCCGACAGGGTACGCAATCAGCCCCAGCATTTT. Amino acids: CASRADRVRNQPQHF. The variable domain in full, completed from reference TRBV2 and TRBJ1-5, reads EPEVTQTPSHQVTQMGQEVILRCVPISNHLYFYWYRQILGQKVEFLVSFYNNEISEKSEIFDDQFSVERPDGSNFTLKIRSTKLEDSAMYFCASRADRVRNQPQHFGDGTRLSIL.

This clone appeared a few times. This chain links TRBV12-3 or TRBV12-4 with TRBJ1-2; D not certain. The CDR3 extends over 13 amino acids. The V gene lost 6 bases and the J gene lost 8 bases, with 16 bases spanning the gap. CDR3 region: CASSSSGVEGYTF. In DNA form, the CDR3 reads TGTGCCAGCAGCTCGTCCGGCGTGGAGGGCTACACCTTC.

The J gene is TRBJ2-1, the V gene TRBV10-3; 8 nucleotides agree with TRBD2. Germline values: CDR1 ENHRY, CDR2 SYGVKD. Trimming cost V 8 bases and J 7 bases; bases outside gene matches: 10. The CDR3 runs to 14 residues. Written as DNA, the CDR3 is TGTGCCATCGCGGACGGGAGGGCCGGAAATGAGCAGTTCTTC. Amino acids: CAIADGRAGNEQFF.

The rearrangement links TRBV6-6 to TRBJ2-3; D is possibly TRBD1 (5 bases). This CDR3 contains 14 residues. Germline V gene lookup returns CDR1 MNHNY and CDR2 SVGAGI (reference sequence). V was cut by 2 bases and J by 0 bases, with 6 bases left in between. The CDR3 DNA is TGTGCCAGCAGTTACGACAGAAGCACAGATACGCAGTATTTT. Protein product: CASSYDRSTDTQYF.

V is TRBV7-9 and J is TRBJ1-2; perhaps TRBD1 as D (6 bases). The CDR3 runs 17 residues. Per the germline V gene, CDR1 is SEHNR and CDR2 is FQNEAQ (reference sequence). Between the trimmed V and J ends, which lost 1 base and 7 bases, there was a span of 22 bases. DNA for the CDR3: TGTGCCAGCAGCTTAGGACTTAGGACATCTGGACAGTTTGGCTACACCTTC. This encodes CASSLGLRTSGQFGYTF.

This clone was observed a handful of times. The CDR3 DNA follows: TGCGCCAGCAGCGGGGTAGCGGGGGCTGGTGAGCAGTTCTTC. The encoded protein is CASSGVAGAGEQFF. V gene TRBV5-1 combines with J gene TRBJ2-1; 9 nucleotides align to TRBD2. CDR1 is SGHRS and CDR2 is YFSETQ in the germline V gene. J gave up 9 bases and V 4 bases, and 8 bases lay outside the gene matches. The CDR3 loop spans 14 amino acids.